Described below is a single T cell receptor beta chain sequence and its context. Antigen specificity is unknown. Corrective heart surgery yielded resections, and these provided the thymus tissue. Corrective surgery for congenital heart defects was being performed on the healthy Finnish infants who were the donors. Some clones are missing from TCRdb's copy, which holds only in-frame ones; the method was immunoSEQ multiplex PCR. The top ten hold 0.034% of the sample, which has tens of thousands of clones, roughly 96% seen once. The data stem from a study of human thymus T cells. Study-wide points: The authors found apparently biased V and J gene usage in thymic and blood repertoires. Related reports documented highly overlapping thymic repertoires among unrelated individuals.

The trim removed 3 bases at V and 12 bases at J, leaving 22 bases unmatched. The germline CDR1 and CDR2 sequences are LGHNA and YNFKEQ. The CDR3 covers 18 residues. The TCR originated in a girl under two years old with a congenital heart defect but otherwise immunologically healthy. The sequenced material came from thymus tissue. The chain recombines TRBV4-2 with TRBJ2-1; 8 bases agree with TRBD2. The CDR3: CASSQIPTGGLAGPRQFF. The DNA of the CDR3 is TGTGCCAGCAGCCAGATTCCTACCGGGGGGCTAGCGGGCCCTAGGCAGTTCTTC.